This is a list of T cell receptor beta chains from one sample in a study of tumor and adjacent non-tumor tissue in lung cancer. Via MiXCR, TCRdb re-called the multiplex PCR reads, giving one row per CDR3 protein. The repertoire includes about 76,000 distinct CDR3 sequences, about 82% of them detected once, and 50% to 65% sits in the top ten. Sequencing was done on a sample of distant non-tumor lung tissue. The receptors stem from a man in his fifties or sixties with non-small cell lung cancer. Each CDR3 is given with its conserved first and last residue. The D gene is left open where the match is weak. Where a row states a size, it is once, few, many or the class of an expanded clone; other rows omit it.

TRBJ2-3	TRBD2	.	TRBV20-1	TGCAGTACTAGAGATATAGCGGGAGAAAGGATAGATACGCAGTATTTT	CSTRDIAGERIDTQYF
TRBJ1-2	TRBD1	.	TRBV6-5	TGTGCCAGCAGTACTACACGGACAGGTGACTACACATTC	CASSTTRTGDYTF
TRBJ2-2	TRBD2	.	TRBV20-1	TGCAGTGCTAGAGATTCAGCGGGGTTACCGACCGAGGAGCTGTTTTTT	CSARDSAGLPTEELFF
TRBJ1-6	.	.	TRBV20-1	TGCAATGCTAGAGATTCAATCAGCCCTTATAATTCACCCCTCCACTTT	CNARDSISPYNSPLHF
TRBJ1-2	.	.	TRBV20-1	TGCAGTGCCAAAAGAGGGGGAAAGGGTGACTACAACTTC	CSAKRGGKGDYNF
TRBJ2-3	.	few	TRBV11-2	TGTGCCAGCAGCTTAGAAGACAGAGGTTCCCAGCCCCAGTATTTT	CASSLEDRGSQPQYF
TRBJ2-7	TRBD2	.	TRBV20-1	TGCAGTGTTCCAGCCCTTATTAGCGGGAGAAAGTGCGAGCAGTACTTC	CSVPALISGRKCEQYF
TRBJ2-5	TRBD2	few	TRBV20-1	TGCAGTGCTAGAGATCTTGGCGGGGGGAAGGGAGAGATCCAGTACTTC	CSARDLGGGKGEIQYF
TRBJ2-7	.	.	TRBV4-2	TGTACCAGCAGCCAAGATCCTAGCCGGGGCTACGAGCAGTACTTC	CTSSQDPSRGYEQYF
TRBJ2-7	TRBD2	.	TRBV20-1	TGCAGTGCTATGATACGGGACTACGTGCAGTGCTTC	CSAMIRDYVQCF
TRBJ2-4	.	.	TRBV10-3	TGTGCCATCAGACGGGACAGCGGGAACATTCAGTACTTC	CAIRRDSGNIQYF
TRBJ1-1	.	few	TRBV5-4	TGTGCCAGCAGCTTGTATGGGGTAAGGAGTGAAGCTTTCTTT	CASSLYGVRSEAFF
TRBJ2-7	.	.	TRBV11-2	TGTGCAAGCATCCCAAATTATAGCGGACGGCGCTACGAGCAGTACTTC	CASIPNYSGRRYEQYF
TRBJ2-4	TRBD1	.	TRBV4-3	TGCGCCAGCAGCCAAGTTACCGGGACAGGTGAAAACATTCAGTACTTC	CASSQVTGTGENIQYF
TRBJ2-5	TRBD1	few	TRBV11-2	TGTGCCAGTAGTTCTACAGGGGAAAAGACTCAGTACTTC	CASSSTGEKTQYF
TRBJ2-3	TRBD2	once	TRBV6-1	TGTGCCAGGGGGCCTGGTGACGGGAGGACAGATACGCAGTATTTT	CARGPGDGRTDTQYF
TRBJ2-6	.	.	TRBV11-2	TGTGCCAGTAGTCGTATCTCTGGGGCCAAACTCCTGACTTTC	CASSRISGAKLLTF
TRBJ2-5	.	.	TRBV6-1	TGTGTCAGCAGTCCTCCGATATCGGGAACCGGGGAGACCCAGTACTTC	CVSSPPISGTGETQYF
TRBJ2-7	.	.	TRBV11-3	TGTGCCAGTAGCTATCTGACTGGATTAACCTACGAGCGGTACTTC	CASSYLTGLTYERYF
TRBJ1-6	.	.	TRBV6-1	TGTGCCGGCAGTGAATCGCAGCCCCCTTCATCCCTCCACTTT	CAGSESQPPSSLHF
TRBJ2-1	.	.	TRBV29-1	TGCAGCGTTGACGGGATTAGCACTAATGAGCAGTTCTTC	CSVDGISTNEQFF
TRBJ1-1	.	.	TRBV5-1	TGCGCCAGCAGCCGGGACCCCGAGAACACTGAAGCTTTCTTT	CASSRDPENTEAFF
TRBJ1-1	.	.	TRBV5-1	TGCGCCAGCAGCTTGTGGGGGGGGGAGAACACTGAAGCTGTCTTT	CASSLWGGENTEAVF
TRBJ1-6	.	many	TRBV11-2	TGTGCCAGCAGCTTAGACAGGGGTAATTCACCCCTCCACTTT	CASSLDRGNSPLHF
TRBJ2-7	.	few	TRBV20-1	TGCAATGCTCCTACAGGGCCCGAGCAGTATTTC	CNAPTGPEQYF
TRBJ2-1	.	.	TRBV6-5	TGTGCCAGGGGTTACTCGTACAGGCCGAGCTCCTACAATGAGCAATTCTTC	CARGYSYRPSSYNEQFF
TRBJ2-2	.	.	TRBV20-1	TGCAGAGCTAGAGCAGGGACCCTTTGGGATTGGGAGCTGTTTTTT	CRARAGTLWDWELFF
TRBJ2-7	.	many	TRBV12-3/TRBV12-4	TGTGCCAGCAGTTCAATAGCGGGGACAGGGAGGGCATACGAGCAGTACTTC	CASSSIAGTGRAYEQYF
TRBJ2-7	.	.	TRBV11-3	TGTGCCAGCAGCTTAGCCCGAGGTGAGCCCACCTACGAGCATTACTTC	CASSLARGEPTYEHYF
TRBJ2-6	.	once	TRBV4-3	TGCGCCAACAGCCAAGAGGCGGTGTCTGGGGCCAACATCCTGAGTTTC	CANSQEAVSGANILSF
TRBJ2-2	.	.	TRBV11-3	TGCGCCAGTAGCATAGGTACCACTACGAACACCGGGGAGCTGTTTTTT	CASSIGTTTNTGELFF
TRBJ2-5	.	.	TRBV11-2	TGCGCCAGCAGCTCCTCAAAGGGGGGGCCAAAGGAGACCCAGTACTTC	CASSSSKGGPKETQYF
TRBJ2-2	.	.	TRBV30	TGTGCCTGGCTCCTTGGGCAGACGAACACCGGGGAGCTGTTTTTT	CAWLLGQTNTGELFF
TRBJ2-3	TRBD1	.	TRBV4-2	TGTGCCAGCAGCCAAGATGGACAGGGGTCCTCAGAAACGCAGTATTTT	CASSQDGQGSSETQYF
TRBJ1-1	.	.	TRBV5-6	TGTGCCAACAGGAACTTCCTTAACAGGGTCCCGAGCACTGAAGCTTTCTTT	CANRNFLNRVPSTEAFF
TRBJ2-3	.	.	TRBV20-1	TGCAGTGCTCGGAACTTCCGGATTACAGATACGCAGTATTTT	CSARNFRITDTQYF
TRBJ1-5	TRBD1	.	TRBV6-5	TGTGCCAGTAGTTACAGCGGACAGGCTAGTCAGCCCAAGCATTTT	CASSYSGQASQPKHF
TRBJ2-3	.	.	TRBV20-1	TGCAGTGCTAGTGCGGAAAAAAGGTGTCCCGATACGCATTATTTT	CSASAEKRCPDTHYF
TRBJ2-3	.	.	TRBV11-3	TGTGCCAGCAGTTTAGTAGATATGCAGTATTTT	CASSLVDMQYF
TRBJ1-5	.	.	TRBV5-4	TGTACCAGCAGCTTTTTTGGGGGAAGCAATCAGCCACAGCATTTT	CTSSFFGGSNQPQHF
TRBJ1-1	.	.	TRBV5-6	TGTGCCAGCACCGGACAGTTAGTCACTGAAGCTTTCTTT	CASTGQLVTEAFF
TRBJ2-4	TRBD2	.	TRBV11-1	TGTGCCAGCAACCAGACTAGCGGGAGGGCCAAAAACACTCAGTACTTC	CASNQTSGRAKNTQYF
TRBJ2-3	TRBD1	.	TRBV4-3	TGCGCCAGCAGCCACCAGGTCGGGACAGGACTCACAAATACGCAGTATTTT	CASSHQVGTGLTNTQYF
TRBJ2-2	TRBD2	.	TRBV11-2	TGTGCCATCAGCTTAGCTAGCGGGGGGACGAACACCGGGAAGCTGTTTTTT	CAISLASGGTNTGKLFF
TRBJ2-2	TRBD2	once	TRBV4-2	TGTGCCAGCAACCAAGAGACTAGCGGGGGGGTGAACACCGGGGAGCTGTTTTTT	CASNQETSGGVNTGELFF
TRBJ1-5	.	once	TRBV10-3	TGTGCCATCGGGGATCAGCCCCAGCATTTT	CAIGDQPQHF
TRBJ2-7	.	many	TRBV13	TGTGCCAGCAGCCCTTACGGGAACTACGAGCAGTACTTC	CASSPYGNYEQYF
TRBJ2-1	.	.	TRBV20-1	TGCAGTGCTTGGAGGCTAGCGAGAAAGAATGAGCAGTTCTTC	CSAWRLARKNEQFF
TRBJ2-1	.	few	TRBV4-1	TGCGCCAGCAACCAAGTCAGGCTAGCGCTTGAGCAATTCTTC	CASNQVRLALEQFF
TRBJ1-6	TRBD1	.	TRBV20-1	TGCAGTGCTGAGCGCCTAGGAGACAGGGGTAATTCACCCATCCACTTT	CSAERLGDRGNSPIHF
TRBJ2-1	TRBD1	.	TRBV11-2	TGTGCCAGCAGGCAAGACGGACAGGGGTACAATGAGCAGTCCTTC	CASRQDGQGYNEQSF
TRBJ2-1	TRBD2	.	TRBV11-3	TGTGCCAGCAGCTTGAGCGGGATTACCAGTGAGCAGTTCTTC	CASSLSGITSEQFF
TRBJ1-1	.	.	TRBV6-1	TGTGCCAGCAGTGAAGAGAGGGACGACACTGAAGTTTTCTTT	CASSEERDDTEVFF
TRBJ1-2	TRBD1	.	TRBV10-3	TGTGCCATCAGTGGGGGGGTGGGACAGAAGTATGGCTACACCTTC	CAISGGVGQKYGYTF
TRBJ2-3	.	.	TRBV7-8	TGTGCCAGTAGCTTATCGGGACCCAAAGAGGATACGCAGTATTTT	CASSLSGPKEDTQYF
TRBJ2-1	TRBD2	.	TRBV10-2	TGCGCCAGCAACGGAGTAGCGGGAGTGCTAAATGAGCAGTTCTTC	CASNGVAGVLNEQFF
TRBJ1-1	.	.	TRBV4-1	TGCGCCAGTAGGCGAGAGGGGGACTCTCGAGCTTTCTTT	CASRREGDSRAFF
TRBJ2-5	TRBD2	few	TRBV20-1	TGCAGTGCTCGTAGCGGGCGGATGATCGAGACTCAGTACTTC	CSARSGRMIETQYF
TRBJ1-1	.	.	TRBV30	TGTGCCTGGAGTGTAGCCCCGGCCACTGAAGCTTTCTTT	CAWSVAPATEAFF
TRBJ2-5	.	.	TRBV11-2	TGTGCAAGCGGCTCTACAGGGAAAGATAGCCAGTACTTC	CASGSTGKDSQYF